This T cell receptor (beta chain) was documented in a study of blood T cell repertoires in COVID-19. In the source study's methods: From reference gene primer amplification, estimates of nucleated cell counts were derived. Assay: immunoSEQ multiplex PCR; the TCRdb copy retains only in-frame clones and omits some. The D gene and trimming were derived from the DNA, and the V and J assignments and clone size from that table. Among about 190,000 clones listed, around 84% were seen once. The length of the CDR3 is 16 residues. Trimming removed 4 bases at V and 0 bases at J, with 12 bases between. Germline CDR1 is KGHDR and CDR2 is SFDVKD. Recruits, aged about 18 to 95 years, lived in 24 US areas. Membership in each cohort depended on participant-reported clinical history. Before being deemed recovered, Cohort 3 donors had two negative PCRs, clearance, or symptom resolution.

The specimen sequenced was PBMCs or T cells enriched from blood (not recorded which). The V and J genes are TRBV24-1 and TRBJ2-1; unclear D gene. This TCR was recovered from a woman aged 25 to 39 who had recovered from COVID-19. This chain's CDR3 is CATSDRTLSSYNEQFF. The CDR3 DNA sequence: TGTGCCACCAGTGACCGCACTCTGAGCTCCTACAATGAGCAGTTCTTC.